This T cell receptor beta chain was observed in a study of cytotoxic CD8 clonotypes in ibrutinib-treated CLL. Looking at the study overall: Patients gave response samples after a median approximately eleven months of treatment, range 6 to 36.

The CDR3 has 15 amino acids. The J segment lost 7 bases and the V segment lost 3 bases, leaving 9 bases of the junction unmatched. Germline-derived CDR1 and CDR2 are SGHDN and FVKESK. Investigators sought sequencing depths of between 1 in 200,000 and 1 in 1 million T cells. The method was immunoSEQ multiplex PCR; TCRdb's version includes in-frame clones alone and lacks a portion of them. The data hold fewer than 75,000 clones, with about 72% observed a single time. The sequence came from a human donor with chronic lymphocytic leukemia. V usage is TRBV14 and J usage is TRBJ2-1; 7 positions agree with TRBD2. The sequences come from PBMCs, collected after 12 months of ibrutinib treatment. The CDR3 DNA sequence: TGTGCCAGCAGCCACCCCCTCGGGGGGAGGAATGAGCAGTTCTTC. Its protein is CASSHPLGGRNEQFF.